This T cell receptor (beta chain) was identified in a study of blood T cell repertoires in COVID-19. Study-level information: Sites across the United States, Italy and Spain contributed samples from acute and convalescent COVID-19. T cells, B-cell-depleted T cells, or PBMCs supplied cDNA or gDNA.

Authors' processing steps: Using reference gene primer amplification, nucleated cell counts were estimated. Sequencing was performed with immunoSEQ multiplex PCR; in TCRdb, only in-frame clones are kept and a portion is missing. V and J calls and clone size are given by that table; D and trimming were obtained from the DNA. The data contain about 43,000 clones, roughly 90% of them singletons. This CDR3 comprises 14 residues. Trimming took 0 bases from V and 6 from J, leaving 9 bases between them. CDR1 and CDR2 (germline): MNHEY, SVGEGT. What was sequenced was peripheral blood. The rearrangement uses TRBV6-2 or TRBV6-3 and TRBJ2-1, with D perhaps matching TRBD1 (6 bases). The sequence came from an elderly woman with active COVID-19. CDR3 in amino acids: CASSYSGRGNEQFF. DNA for the CDR3: TGTGCCAGCAGTTACTCCGGCAGGGGCAATGAGCAGTTCTTC.